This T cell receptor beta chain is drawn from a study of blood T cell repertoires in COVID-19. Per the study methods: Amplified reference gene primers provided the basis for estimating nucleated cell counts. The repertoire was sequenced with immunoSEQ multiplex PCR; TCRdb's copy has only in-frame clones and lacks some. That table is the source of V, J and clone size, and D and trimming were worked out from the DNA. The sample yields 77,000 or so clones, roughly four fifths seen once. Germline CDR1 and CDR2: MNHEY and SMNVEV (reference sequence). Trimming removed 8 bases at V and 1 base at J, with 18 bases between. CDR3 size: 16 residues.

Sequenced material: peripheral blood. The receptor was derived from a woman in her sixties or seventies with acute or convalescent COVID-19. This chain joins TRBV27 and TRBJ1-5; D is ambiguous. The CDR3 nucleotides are TGTGCCAGCGGTTCTAGCGGGTATGAGAGCAATCAGCCCCAGCATTTT. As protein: CASGSSGYESNQPQHF.